Following are 32 T cell receptor beta chains from one sample sequenced in a study of T cells in Graves' hyperthyroidism and ophthalmopathy. Researchers amplified the TCR beta CDR3 regions from RNA transcripts. The HTBI primer set was used in a first-round RT-PCR of the TCR CDR3. In TCRdb, the multiplex PCR reads were re-called with MiXCR into one record per CDR3 protein. Found here are roughly 570,000 distinct CDR3 sequences, 35% to 55% of them singletons; the top ten hold about 8.3%. The sequenced sample consisted of peripheral blood or thyroid tissue (not recorded which). These TCRs come from a woman aged 18-29 years with Graves' hyperthyroidism.

This clonotype was seen a single time. Here the CDR3 DNA reads TGCAGTGCTAGTGGACTGGCGTCCGGGGGAACCTACGAGCAGTACTTC. Its protein is CSASGLASGGTYEQYF. The J gene is TRBJ2-7, the V gene TRBV20-1; D perhaps matches TRBD2 (6 bases). The CDR3 runs to 16 residues. Looked up from germline, CDR1 is DFQATT and CDR2 is SNEGSKA (reference sequence). V shed 3 bases and J shed 2 bases, with 20 bases lying between them.

In this sample, this clonotype turned up many times. The chain couples TRBV6-4 to TRBJ1-5; no firm D call. Germline V CDR1 and CDR2: MRHNA, SNTAGT. The CDR3 runs to 18 residues. The V end was cut by 7 bases, the J end by 0 bases, with 22 bases between. The CDR3 DNA is TGTGCCAGCAAGTCCGGACGCCTGGGATTGAGTAGCAATCAGCCCCAGCATTTT. It codes for CASKSGRLGLSSNQPQHF.

Ten or more counts support this clonotype. The chain recombines TRBV10-3 with TRBJ2-7, with D maybe TRBD1 (6 bases). The CDR3 extends over 13 amino acids. The germline gives CDR1 ENHRY, CDR2 SYGVKD. Between the trimmed V and J ends, which lost 3 bases and 6 bases, there was a span of 12 bases. The CDR3 sequence: CAISDSGAGEQYF. The CDR3 nucleotides read TGTGCCATCAGTGATTCAGGGGCTGGCGAGCAGTACTTC.

The chain employs TRBV20-1 and TRBJ2-5, with D possibly TRBD2 on 7 matching bases. V was clipped by 8 bases and J by 5 bases, with 18 bases between them. Looked up from germline, CDR1 is DFQATT and CDR2 is SNEGSKA (reference sequence). The CDR3 sequence is 13 residues long. The CDR3 loop reads CSYDPGGHETQYF. CDR3 DNA sequence: TGCAGTTACGACCCCGGGGGGCACGAGACCCAGTACTTC.

This clonotype was found a few times. This chain links TRBV12-3 or TRBV12-4 with TRBJ2-6; TRBD1 aligns across 8 bases. The CDR3 covers 16 residues. V lost 2 bases to trimming and J lost 4 bases; unmatched junction nucleotides: 4. Written as DNA, the CDR3 is TGTGCCAGCAGTTTAAGGACAGGGCACGGGGCCAACGTCCTGACTTTC. Translation gives CASSLRTGHGANVLTF.

A note on this clonotype: A much larger clone differs from this one at a single base, so this may be a read error. CDR3 in amino acids: CASSLDPAGGWYEQYF. In DNA form, the CDR3 reads TGTGCCAGCAGCTTAGATCCGGCGGGAGGATGGTACGAGCAGTACTTC. The chain is built from TRBV7-6 and TRBJ2-7, with 8 bases that match TRBD2. CDR1 is SGHVS and CDR2 is FNYEAQ in the germline V gene. V trimming: 1 base; J trimming: 4 bases; junction bases outside the gene matches: 9. The CDR3 loop spans 16 amino acids.

This clonotype appeared a single time. Just one base apart from a much larger clone, this may be a read error. This sequence joins TRBV5-1 and TRBJ2-7; maybe TRBD1 (5 bases). The CDR3 is made up of 14 amino acids. Germline V gene lookup returns CDR1 SGHRS and CDR2 YFSETQ. CDR3 nucleotide sequence: TGCGCCAGCGGCTTGGCAGGGTTGGGGTACGAGCAGTACTTC. This translates into CASGLAGLGYEQYF.

Comment on this clonotype: The limits of the CDR3 on the DNA are not certain, so only TCRdb's listed CDR3 is given. The gene calls are TRBV29-1 and TRBJ2-2. The CDR3 length is 10 residues, termini included. CDR1 and CDR2 (germline): SQVTM, ANQGSEA. The CDR3 reads CSVASGSCFF.

A remark on this clonotype: This may come from a read error, since a much larger clone is one base off. This chain links TRBV5-4 with TRBJ1-1; D uncertain. Deletions cut 0 bases from V and 3 bases from J, with 12 bases between. In germline, CDR1 is SGHNT, CDR2 YYREEE (reference sequence). CDR3 size: 15 residues. DNA for the CDR3: TGTGCCAGCAGCTTGGGGGCGCGGGTGCACACTGAAGCTTTCTTT. Translation gives CASSLGARVHTEAFF.

This sequence joins TRBV24-1 and TRBJ1-5; 10 nucleotides align to TRBD1. The germline CDR1 and CDR2 sequences are KGHDR and SFDVKD. CDR3 size: 16 residues. V shed 3 bases, J shed 1 base, and the junction held 2 bases outside the gene matches. The CDR3 loop reads CATSDTGQGSNQPQHF. The CDR3 region has the DNA TGTGCCACCAGTGATACGGGACAGGGGAGCAATCAGCCCCAGCATTTT.

This rearrangement joins TRBV4-1 to TRBJ1-1; the D is unclear. V lost 3 bases and J 4 bases, leaving 9 bases between the germline ends. CDR1 is MGHRA, CDR2 YSYEKL, per germline. CDR3 length: 13 amino acids. The CDR3: CASSHGPSTEAFF. The CDR3 DNA is TGCGCCAGCAGCCATGGGCCGAGCACTGAAGCTTTCTTT.

This clonotype was counted only a few times. This chain links TRBV11-2 with TRBJ2-7, with a possible D match to TRBD1 (8 bases). CDR3 length equals 15 residues. Germline CDR1 SGHAT, CDR2 FQNNGV. V was pared by 4 bases and J by 4 bases, with 17 bases between. The chain's CDR3 is CASSSTDRGGYEQYF. The CDR3 nucleotides are TGTGCCAGCAGCTCGACTGACAGGGGAGGGTACGAGCAGTACTTC.

This clonotype was counted at least ten times. This chain joins TRBV6-5 and TRBJ1-2; maybe TRBD1 (6 bases). The CDR3 sequence is 14 residues long. Trimming took 4 bases from V and 1 from J, leaving 10 bases between them. Looked up from germline, CDR1 is MNHEY and CDR2 is SVGAGI. The CDR3 here is CASSSTGYNYGYTF. CDR3 in DNA: TGTGCCAGCAGTTCAACAGGGTATAACTATGGCTACACCTTC.

J is TRBJ2-2 and V is TRBV7-3; D may match TRBD1 or TRBD2 (5 bases each). V was clipped by 3 bases and J by 7 bases, with 6 bases between them. Germline CDR1 reads SGHTA; CDR2 reads FQGTGA. The CDR3 loop spans 12 amino acids. This CDR3 is CASSLGVGELFF. CDR3 DNA: TGTGCCAGCAGCTTGGGGGTCGGGGAGCTGTTTTTT.

This clonotype was seen more than once but under ten times. The rearrangement uses TRBV29-1 and TRBJ2-7; 9 bases are shared with TRBD1. With 7 bases clipped from V and 12 bases from J, the junction kept 10 bases outside the gene matches. The CDR3 totals 11 residues. Germline CDR1 and CDR2: SQVTM and ANQGSEA. The CDR3 sequence: CSATQQGARYF. The CDR3 DNA follows: TGCAGCGCGACTCAACAGGGGGCCAGGTACTTC.

This clonotype has at least ten counts. CDR3 nucleotide sequence: TGTGCCAGCAGCCTACTCTTAGGGGGGACCCAGTACTTC. This codes for CASSLLLGGTQYF. J is TRBJ2-5 and V is TRBV7-7; D is perhaps TRBD1 (6 bases). V lost 5 bases, J lost 7 bases, and 14 bases lay in between. The V gene's germline CDR1 is SSHAT and CDR2 FNYEAQ (reference sequence). CDR3 length equals 13 residues.

This clonotype was picked up many times. DNA for the CDR3: TGTGCCAGCAGCGTGGGTGAGGGTGACGTCCTGACTTTC. This codes for CASSVGEGDVLTF. The gene calls are TRBV2 and TRBJ2-6; tentatively, D is TRBD2 (5 bases). V lost 6 bases, J lost 11 bases, and 14 bases lay in between. Per the germline V gene, CDR1 is SNHLY and CDR2 is FYNNEI. This CDR3 has 13 amino acids.

This clonotype came up many times. The gene calls are TRBV7-7 and TRBJ2-7; a weak D match, TRBD1 (5 bases). The CDR3 is made up of 15 amino acids. Trimming removed 5 bases at V and 1 base at J, with 15 bases between. Per germline, CDR1 SSHAT and CDR2 FNYEAQ (reference sequence). The CDR3 spells CASSRSSDRSYEQYF. DNA of the CDR3: TGTGCCAGCAGCCGAAGTTCCGACAGATCCTACGAGCAGTACTTC.

This clonotype has ten or more counts. The chain is built from TRBV3-1 and TRBJ2-7; a weak D match, TRBD1 (5 bases). The V end lost 0 bases, the J end lost 7 bases, and 10 bases lay between the germline ends. Germline CDR1 reads LGHDT; CDR2 reads YNNKEL (reference sequence). CDR3 length equals 13 residues. The CDR3 is CASSQDPGWEQYF. In nucleotides, the CDR3 is TGTGCCAGCAGCCAAGATCCAGGGTGGGAGCAGTACTTC.

V is TRBV19 and J is TRBJ2-2; the match to TRBD2 covers 13 bases. CDR1 is LNHDA and CDR2 is SQIVND in the germline V gene (reference sequence). The trim removed 1 base at V and 0 bases at J, leaving 5 bases unmatched. The CDR3 spans 19 residues. The CDR3 sequence: CASSIGRLAGGANTGELFF. The CDR3 bases are TGTGCCAGTAGTATAGGCCGACTAGCGGGAGGCGCGAACACCGGGGAGCTGTTTTTT. Looking up the rest from reference TRBV19 and TRBJ2-2 gives the full variable domain: DGGITQSPKYLFRKEGQNVTLSCEQNLNHDAMYWYRQDPGQGLRLIYYSQIVNDFQKGDIAEGYSVSREKKESFPLTVTSAQKNPTAFYLCASSIGRLAGGANTGELFFGEGSRLTVL.

The J gene is TRBJ2-1, the V gene TRBV20-1; 8 positions agree with TRBD2. Gene TRBJ2-7 matches the end of the DNA better, so the J call may be wrong. CDR3 size: 15 residues. The germline V gene has CDR1 DFQATT and CDR2 SNEGSKA (reference sequence). This CDR3 reads CSASVPGGPYNEQYF. The CDR3 DNA is TGCAGTGCTAGCGTGCCGGGAGGGCCCTACAATGAGCAGTACTTC.

The chain has TRBV5-1 and TRBJ2-5, with D maybe TRBD2 (6 bases). Germline-derived CDR1 and CDR2 are SGHRS and YFSETQ. Trimming cost V 2 bases and J 5 bases, with 13 bases left between them. There are 14 residues in the CDR3. In DNA, the CDR3 is TGCGCCAGCAGCTTACTTACTAGCTCGGAGACCCAGTACTTC. It yields the protein CASSLLTSSETQYF.

This rearrangement joins TRBV2 to TRBJ1-5, with 10 bases identical to TRBD1. Germline V lookup: CDR1 SNHLY, CDR2 FYNNEI. V lost 10 bases to trimming and J lost 1 base; unmatched junction nucleotides: 7. The CDR3 covers 15 residues. This chain's CDR3 is CANRDRGYSNQPQHF. The DNA of the CDR3 is TGTGCCAACCGGGACAGGGGCTACAGCAATCAGCCCCAGCATTTT.

The sample holds a few counts of this clonotype. The chain employs TRBV7-2 and TRBJ1-2; 7 bases are a match to TRBD1. CDR3 length: 12 residues. V shed 3 bases and J 7 bases; nucleotides not matched to a gene: 2. Per germline, CDR1 SGHTA and CDR2 FQGNSA. The CDR3 here is CASSLGTVGYTF. The CDR3 coding sequence is TGTGCCAGCAGCTTGGGGACAGTTGGCTACACCTTC.

Remarks on this clonotype: At one of its ends the junction is not consistent with the germline gene, which may arise from a read error. CDR3 sequence: CASSGQGGYNEPQHF. CDR3 in DNA: TGTGCCAGCTCCGGACAGGGAGGGTACAATGAGCCCCAGCATTTT. The rearrangement links TRBV2 to TRBJ1-5; 8 nucleotides align to TRBD1. Germline V gene lookup returns CDR1 SNHLY and CDR2 FYNNEI. This CDR3 has 15 residues.

This chain uses TRBV7-8 with TRBJ1-2; no reliable D call. The CDR3 is made up of 13 amino acids. The germline gives CDR1 SGHVS, CDR2 FQNEAQ. The germline V and J ends were trimmed by 2 bases and 6 bases, with 10 bases remaining between them. The CDR3 bases are TGTGCCAGCAGCTTAATAGCGGACCATGGCTACACCTTC. Its translation: CASSLIADHGYTF. The variable domain in full, completed from reference TRBV7-8 and TRBJ1-2, reads GAGVSQSPRYKVAKRGQDVALRCDPISGHVSLFWYQQALGQGPEFLTYFQNEAQLDKSGLPSDRFFAERPEGSVSTLKIQRTQQEDSAVYLCASSLIADHGYTFGSGTRLTVV.

This rearrangement joins TRBV2 to TRBJ1-3; D remains unclear. V lost 5 bases to trimming and J lost 5 bases, with 25 bases between them. Per germline, CDR1 SNHLY and CDR2 FYNNEI. The CDR3 has 18 residues. The CDR3 loop reads CASSMTCSQPGVRNTIYF. In DNA form, the CDR3 reads TGTGCCAGCAGTATGACGTGCAGTCAGCCCGGGGTTCGAAACACCATATATTTT.

The rearrangement uses TRBV15 and TRBJ1-2; 7 positions match TRBD1. V dropped 3 bases and J dropped 7; count of bases not matched to a gene: 17. Germline V CDR1 and CDR2: LNHNV, YYDKDF (reference sequence). This CDR3 contains 17 residues. In DNA form, the CDR3 reads TGTGCCACCAGCAGTTCGCTACAGGGGCGGTCCAGGAGTGGCTACACCTTC. Translated: CATSSSLQGRSRSGYTF.

Details on this clonotype: It is likely a read error, because the conserved phenylalanine at the end of the CDR3 is missing. V gene TRBV10-3 combines with J gene TRBJ1-6; D ambiguous. Trimming left V 0 bases short and J 10 bases short, with 7 bases between. Germline V gene lookup returns CDR1 ENHRY and CDR2 SYGVKD. The CDR3 has 13 amino acids. CDR3 nucleotide sequence: TGTGCCATCAGTGAGTCGGGGAACTCACCCCTCCACCTT. Translated: CAISESGNSPLHL.

Only a few counts were recorded for this clonotype. This sequence joins TRBV7-3 and TRBJ2-7; 11 nucleotides align to TRBD2. The J call is doubtful: the DNA matches TRBJ2-5 better. There are 15 residues in the CDR3. CDR1 and CDR2 (germline): SGHTA, FQGTGA. For the CDR3, the DNA is TGTGCCAGCAGCCTTCTAGCGGGAGGTTGGGAGACCCAGTACTTC. Amino acids: CASSLLAGGWETQYF.

This clonotype was found a few times. The J gene is TRBJ1-5, the V gene TRBV29-1; D might be TRBD1 (6 bases). Looked up from germline, CDR1 is SQVTM and CDR2 is ANQGSEA. The CDR3 spans 13 residues. The CDR3 protein is CRQGEGDNQPQHF. The CDR3 DNA reads as TGCAGGCAAGGGGAGGGGGATAATCAGCCCCAGCATTTT.

The gene calls are TRBV5-1 and TRBJ1-2, with 10 positions matching TRBD1. The CDR3 length is 15 residues. Germline loops: CDR1 SGHRS, CDR2 YFSETQ. Trimming removed 2 bases from V and 7 bases from J; junction bases left unmatched: 8. CDR3 sequence (DNA): TGCGCCAGCAGCTTCGGACAGGGGGTGGGGACTGGCTACACCTTC. Its translation: CASSFGQGVGTGYTF.